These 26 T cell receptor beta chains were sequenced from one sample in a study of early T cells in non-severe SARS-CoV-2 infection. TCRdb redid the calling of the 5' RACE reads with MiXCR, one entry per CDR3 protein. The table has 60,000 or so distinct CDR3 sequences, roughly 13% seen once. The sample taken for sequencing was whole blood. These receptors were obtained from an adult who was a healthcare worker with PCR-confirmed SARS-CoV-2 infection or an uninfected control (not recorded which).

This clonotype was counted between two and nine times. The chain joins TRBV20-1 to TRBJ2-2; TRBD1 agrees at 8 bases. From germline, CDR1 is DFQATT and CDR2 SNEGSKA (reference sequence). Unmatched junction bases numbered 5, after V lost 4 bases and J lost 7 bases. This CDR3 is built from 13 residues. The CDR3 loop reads CSAMTGDGGELFF. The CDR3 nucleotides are TGCAGTGCTATGACAGGGGACGGCGGGGAGCTGTTTTTT.

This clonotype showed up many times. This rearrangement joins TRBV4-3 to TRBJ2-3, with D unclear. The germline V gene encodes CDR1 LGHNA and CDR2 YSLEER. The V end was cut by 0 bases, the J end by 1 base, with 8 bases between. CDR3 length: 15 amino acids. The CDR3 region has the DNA TGCGCCAGCAGCCAAGATTACGGAGGCACAGATACGCAGTATTTT. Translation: CASSQDYGGTDTQYF.

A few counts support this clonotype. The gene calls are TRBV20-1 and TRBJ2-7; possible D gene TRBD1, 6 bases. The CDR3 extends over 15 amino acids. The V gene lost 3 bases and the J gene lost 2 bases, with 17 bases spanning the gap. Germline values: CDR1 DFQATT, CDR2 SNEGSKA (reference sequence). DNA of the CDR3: TGCAGTGCTAGCAACAGGGCTGGGGGCGCCTACGAGCAGTACTTC. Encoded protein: CSASNRAGGAYEQYF.

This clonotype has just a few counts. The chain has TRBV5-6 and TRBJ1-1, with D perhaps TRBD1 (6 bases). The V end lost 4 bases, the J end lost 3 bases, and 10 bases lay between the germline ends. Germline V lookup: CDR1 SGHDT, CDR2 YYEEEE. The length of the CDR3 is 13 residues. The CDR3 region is CASSPGQYTEAFF. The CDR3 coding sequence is TGTGCCAGCAGCCCTGGACAGTACACTGAAGCTTTCTTT.

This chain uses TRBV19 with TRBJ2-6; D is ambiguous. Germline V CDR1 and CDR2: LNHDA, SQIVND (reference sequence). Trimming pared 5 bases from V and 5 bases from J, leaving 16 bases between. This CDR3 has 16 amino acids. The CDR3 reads CASSPEDLTWANVLTF. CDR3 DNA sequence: TGTGCCAGTAGTCCAGAGGACCTGACCTGGGCCAACGTCCTGACTTTC.

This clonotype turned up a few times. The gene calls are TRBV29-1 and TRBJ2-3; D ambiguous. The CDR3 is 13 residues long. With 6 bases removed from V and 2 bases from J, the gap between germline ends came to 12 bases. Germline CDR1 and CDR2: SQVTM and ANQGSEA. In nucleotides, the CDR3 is TGCAGCGTGGTTACACATTACACAGATACGCAGTATTTT. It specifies CSVVTHYTDTQYF.

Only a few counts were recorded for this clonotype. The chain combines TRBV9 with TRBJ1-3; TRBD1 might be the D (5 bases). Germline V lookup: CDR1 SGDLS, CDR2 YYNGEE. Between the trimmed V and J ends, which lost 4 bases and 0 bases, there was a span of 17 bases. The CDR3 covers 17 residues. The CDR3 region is CASSISPQAPSGNTIYF. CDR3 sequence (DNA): TGTGCCAGCAGCATCAGCCCACAGGCTCCCTCTGGAAACACCATATATTTT.

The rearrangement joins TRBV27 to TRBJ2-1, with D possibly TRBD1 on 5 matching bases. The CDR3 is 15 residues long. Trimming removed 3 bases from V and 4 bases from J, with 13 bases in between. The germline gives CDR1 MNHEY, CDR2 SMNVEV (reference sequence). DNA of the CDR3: TGTGCCAGCAGTTTGAACAGGTTAACTTACAATGAGCAGTTCTTC. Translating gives CASSLNRLTYNEQFF.

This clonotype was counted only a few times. CDR3 DNA sequence: TGTGCCAGCAGTCCCGAGGGGCGGGGGGGCACAGATACGCAGTATTTT. Translated: CASSPEGRGGTDTQYF. The chain employs TRBV12-3 or TRBV12-4 and TRBJ2-3, with 8 bases matching TRBD2. The CDR3 length is 16 residues. Germline trimming cut 5 bases from V and 1 base from J; bases unmatched to any gene: 8.

The CDR3 nucleotides read TGTGCCAGCAGCCCTCCAGGGCTAGCGGGGAACTACGAGCAGTACTTC. This sequence encodes CASSPPGLAGNYEQYF. This chain links TRBV11-3 with TRBJ2-7, with TRBD2 identical over 9 bases. Germline V gene lookup returns CDR1 SGHNT and CDR2 YENEEA. V shed 5 bases, J shed 3 bases, and the junction held 11 bases outside the gene matches. The CDR3 runs 16 residues. The full variable domain, completed using reference TRBV11-3 and TRBJ2-7, is EAGVVQSPRYKIIEKKQPVAFWCNPISGHNTLYWYLQNLGQGPELLIRYENEEAVDDSQLPKDRFSAERLKGVDSTLKIQPAELGDSAVYLCASSPPGLAGNYEQYFGPGTRLTVT.

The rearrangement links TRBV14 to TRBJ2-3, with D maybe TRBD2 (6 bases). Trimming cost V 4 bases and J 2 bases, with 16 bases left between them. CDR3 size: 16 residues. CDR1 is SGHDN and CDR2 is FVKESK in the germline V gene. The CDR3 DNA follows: TGTGCCAGCAGCCGCAAATGGGCGGGATACACAGATACGCAGTATTTT. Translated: CASSRKWAGYTDTQYF.

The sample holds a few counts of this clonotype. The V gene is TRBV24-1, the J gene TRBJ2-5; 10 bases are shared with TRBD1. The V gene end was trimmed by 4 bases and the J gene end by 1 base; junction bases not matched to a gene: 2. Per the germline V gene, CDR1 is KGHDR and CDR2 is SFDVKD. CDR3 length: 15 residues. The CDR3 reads CATSEDRGSQETQYF. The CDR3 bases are TGTGCCACCAGTGAGGACAGGGGGAGCCAAGAGACCCAGTACTTC.

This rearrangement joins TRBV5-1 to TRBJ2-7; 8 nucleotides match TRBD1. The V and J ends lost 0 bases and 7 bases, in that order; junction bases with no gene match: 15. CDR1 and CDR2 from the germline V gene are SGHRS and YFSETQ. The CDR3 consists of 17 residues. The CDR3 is CASSLAVNWDRQGEQYF. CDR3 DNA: TGCGCCAGCAGCTTGGCTGTCAACTGGGACAGGCAAGGGGAGCAGTACTTC.

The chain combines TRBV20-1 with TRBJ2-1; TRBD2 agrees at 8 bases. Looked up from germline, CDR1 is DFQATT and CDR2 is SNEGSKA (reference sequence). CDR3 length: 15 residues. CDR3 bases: TGCAGAGCCAGACGGGGGGGGCTCGCCTACAATGAGCAGTTCTTC. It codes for CRARRGGLAYNEQFF.

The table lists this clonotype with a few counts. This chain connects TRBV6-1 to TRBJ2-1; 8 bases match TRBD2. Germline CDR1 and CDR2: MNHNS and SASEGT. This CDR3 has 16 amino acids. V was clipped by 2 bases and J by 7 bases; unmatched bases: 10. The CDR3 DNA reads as TGTGCCAGCAGTGAAAGGCTAGCGGGTCGCATGAATGAGCAGTTCTTC. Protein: CASSERLAGRMNEQFF.

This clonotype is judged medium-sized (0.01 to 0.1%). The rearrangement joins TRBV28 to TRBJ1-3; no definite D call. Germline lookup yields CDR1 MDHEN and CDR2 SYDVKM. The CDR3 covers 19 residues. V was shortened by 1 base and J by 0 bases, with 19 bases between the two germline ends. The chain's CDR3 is CASSLYRISGQDSGNTIYF. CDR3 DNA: TGTGCCAGCAGTTTATATCGTATCTCTGGGCAGGACTCTGGAAACACCATATATTTT.

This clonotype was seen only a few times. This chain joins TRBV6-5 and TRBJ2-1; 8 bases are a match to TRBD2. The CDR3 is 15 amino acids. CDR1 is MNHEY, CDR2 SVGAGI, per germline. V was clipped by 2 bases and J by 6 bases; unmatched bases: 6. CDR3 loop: CASSYGGLEGNEQFF. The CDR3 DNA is TGTGCCAGCAGTTACGGGGGACTAGAGGGCAATGAGCAGTTCTTC.

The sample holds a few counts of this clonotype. The DNA of the CDR3 is TGCGCCAGCAGCTGGGGACAGGGAGGGCAGCCCCAGCATTTT. Translating gives CASSWGQGGQPQHF. J is TRBJ1-5 and V is TRBV5-1, with 9 bases identical to TRBD1. After removal of 3 bases from V and 7 bases from J, the junction contained 5 bases not matched to a gene. This CDR3 has 14 residues. CDR1 and CDR2 from the germline V gene are SGHRS and YFSETQ.

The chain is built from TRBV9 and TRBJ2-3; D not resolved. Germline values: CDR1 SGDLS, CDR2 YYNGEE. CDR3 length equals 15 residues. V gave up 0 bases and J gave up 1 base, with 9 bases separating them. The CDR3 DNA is TGTGCCAGCAGCGTAGTGAGCGCCCGCACAGATACGCAGTATTTT. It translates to CASSVVSARTDTQYF.

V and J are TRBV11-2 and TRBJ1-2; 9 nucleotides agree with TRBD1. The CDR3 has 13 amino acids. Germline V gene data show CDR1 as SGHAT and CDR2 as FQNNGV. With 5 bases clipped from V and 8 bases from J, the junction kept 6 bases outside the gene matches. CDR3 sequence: CASSRGQGHGYTF. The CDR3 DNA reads TGTGCCAGCAGCCGGGGACAGGGCCACGGCTACACCTTC.

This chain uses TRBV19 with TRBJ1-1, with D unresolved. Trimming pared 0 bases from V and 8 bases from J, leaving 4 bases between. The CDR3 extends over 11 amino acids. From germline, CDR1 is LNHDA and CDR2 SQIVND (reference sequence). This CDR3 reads CASSIDGEAFF. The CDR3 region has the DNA TGTGCCAGTAGTATAGACGGGGAAGCTTTCTTT.

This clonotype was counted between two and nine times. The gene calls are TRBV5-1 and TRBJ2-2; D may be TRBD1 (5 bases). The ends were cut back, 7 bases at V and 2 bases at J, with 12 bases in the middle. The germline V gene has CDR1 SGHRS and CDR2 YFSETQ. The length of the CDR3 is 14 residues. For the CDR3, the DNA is TGCGCCAGCCTTGGGGCAGCAAACACCGGGGAGCTGTTTTTT. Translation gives CASLGAANTGELFF.

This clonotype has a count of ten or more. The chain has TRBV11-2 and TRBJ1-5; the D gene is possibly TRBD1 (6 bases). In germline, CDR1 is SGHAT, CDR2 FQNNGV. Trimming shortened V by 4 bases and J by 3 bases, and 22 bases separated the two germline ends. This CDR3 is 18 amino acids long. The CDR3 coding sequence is TGTGCCAGCAGCTCCCAATTGGGACACGGAGAGTTCAATCAGCCCCAGCATTTT. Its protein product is CASSSQLGHGEFNQPQHF.

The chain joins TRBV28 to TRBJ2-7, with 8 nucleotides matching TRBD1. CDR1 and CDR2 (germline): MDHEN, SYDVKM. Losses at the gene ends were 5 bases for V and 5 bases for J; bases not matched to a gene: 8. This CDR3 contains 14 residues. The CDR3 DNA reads TGTGCCAGCAGTCCCGGGACAGGTCGCCACGAGCAGTACTTC. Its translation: CASSPGTGRHEQYF.

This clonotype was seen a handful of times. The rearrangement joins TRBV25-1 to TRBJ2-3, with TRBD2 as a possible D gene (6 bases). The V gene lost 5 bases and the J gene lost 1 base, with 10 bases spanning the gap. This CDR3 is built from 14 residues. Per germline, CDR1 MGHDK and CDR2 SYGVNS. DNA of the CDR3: TGTGCCAGCAGTCCTTGGGGGGGCACAGATACGCAGTATTTT. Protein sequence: CASSPWGGTDTQYF.

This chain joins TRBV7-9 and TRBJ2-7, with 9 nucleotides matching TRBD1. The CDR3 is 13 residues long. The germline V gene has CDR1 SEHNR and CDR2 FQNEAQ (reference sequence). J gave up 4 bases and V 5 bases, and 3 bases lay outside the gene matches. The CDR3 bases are TGTGCCAGCAGCACAGACAGGGGGTACGAGCAGTACTTC. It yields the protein CASSTDRGYEQYF.